The entry below gives a single T cell receptor beta chain sequence along with its context. Its antigen is still unknown. It was with 60 Vbeta and 13 Jbeta primers that the PCR ran. Method: immunoSEQ multiplex PCR; TCRdb's copy keeps in-frame clones and lacks some. The data contain about 160,000 clones, almost 80% of them singletons. The germline V gene encodes CDR1 SGDLS and CDR2 YYNGEE. Trimming took off 4 bases at V and 4 bases at J, with 14 bases between the two ends. The CDR3 loop spans 14 amino acids. The data derive from a study of cytomegalovirus exposure and HLA in healthy donors. Study-level background: Prior work identified around 120 million unique TCR beta sequences in some 180 million T cells.

Points from the study as a whole: Follow-up analysis found HLA locus-dependent TCR association rates, highest for DRB1 and lowest for HLA-C. Evidence from a later analysis indicated that most CMV-associated TCR beta chains looked HLA-restricted.

The chain employs TRBV9 and TRBJ2-5, with a possible D match to TRBD1 (5 bases). The sample taken for sequencing was PBMCs. The receptor was isolated from a woman aged 45-65 years in good health and CMV-seronegative. The CDR3 region is CASSSTRRGETQYF. The CDR3 nucleotides are TGTGCCAGCAGCTCTACGAGAAGGGGAGAGACCCAGTACTTC.